Below, 11 T cell receptor beta chains from the same sample are listed, as sequenced in a study of cytomegalovirus exposure and HLA in healthy donors. The PCR ran on 60 Vbeta and 13 Jbeta primers. Libraries were prepared by immunoSEQ multiplex PCR; TCRdb keeps only in-frame clonotypes and omits some of them. The table lists roughly 42,000 clones. The sequenced material came from PBMCs. The receptors were sampled from a man aged 25-45 years in good health and CMV-seronegative.

This chain links TRBV7-6 with TRBJ2-7, with TRBD1 as a possible D gene (6 bases). Germline V gives CDR1 SGHVS, CDR2 FNYEAQ. CDR3 length equals 14 residues. Trimming stripped 5 bases from V and 1 base from J, with 12 bases between. The CDR3 region is CASSLRTASYEQYF. CDR3 DNA sequence: TGTGCCAGCAGCCTTAGGACAGCTTCCTACGAGCAGTACTTC. Drawing the rest from reference TRBV7-6 and TRBJ2-7, the complete variable domain is GAGVSQSPRYKVTKRGQDVALRCDPISGHVSLYWYRQALGQGPEFLTYFNYEAQQDKSGLPNDRFSAERPEGSISTLTIQRTEQRDSAMYRCASSLRTASYEQYFGPGTRLTVT.

Here the CDR3 reads CSVVDGNTGELFF. DNA of the CDR3: TGCAGCGTTGTAGACGGGAACACCGGGGAGCTGTTTTTT. The chain couples TRBV29-1 to TRBJ2-2; D is undetermined. This CDR3 is built from 13 residues. CDR1 is SQVTM, CDR2 ANQGSEA, per germline. V was clipped by 4 bases and J by 1 base, with 7 bases between them.

The J gene is TRBJ2-7, the V gene TRBV7-9; TRBD1 might be the D (5 bases). V lost 5 bases to trimming and J lost 0 bases, with 14 bases between them. From germline, CDR1 is SEHNR and CDR2 FQNEAQ (reference sequence). The CDR3 runs 15 residues. The CDR3 here is CASSGEDTSSYEQYF. The CDR3 bases are TGTGCCAGCAGCGGAGAGGACACGTCCTCCTACGAGCAGTACTTC.

This chain joins TRBV19 and TRBJ2-7; D gene unclear. V lost 3 bases and J 0 bases, leaving 9 bases between the germline ends. Germline-derived CDR1 and CDR2 are LNHDA and SQIVND (reference sequence). There are 14 residues in the CDR3. As DNA, the CDR3 is TGTGCCAGTAGTATTTCCGCGAGCTCCTACGAGCAGTACTTC. This sequence encodes CASSISASSYEQYF.

V usage is TRBV18 and J usage is TRBJ1-3, with 9 bases matching TRBD1. The junction had 11 bases not matched to a gene; V was cut back by 4 bases and J by 4 bases. CDR3 length equals 17 residues. Germline V gene lookup returns CDR1 KGHSH and CDR2 LQKENI. The CDR3 nucleotides are TGTGCCAGCTCACGGGTTACAGGGGGCAGAGGAGGAAACACCATATATTTT. Translating it yields CASSRVTGGRGGNTIYF.

V and J are TRBV23-1 and TRBJ1-5; D unresolved. TRBV23-1 is known as an ORF, though its function is uncertain. This CDR3 comprises 17 residues. Trimming shortened V by 0 bases and J by 0 bases, and 12 bases separated the two germline ends. This CDR3 is CASSQSEATDSNQPQHF. CDR3 in DNA: TGCGCCAGCAGTCAATCGGAGGCAACCGATAGCAATCAGCCCCAGCATTTT.

The V call is TRBV21-1, the J call TRBJ1-1. TRBV21-1 is a pseudogene. The CDR3 totals 14 residues. The CDR3 protein is CASSKDNRRTEAFF. The CDR3 DNA reads as TGTGCCAGCAGCAAAGATAACCGCCGGACTGAAGCTTTCTTT.

Remarks on this clone: At one end the junction does not follow the germline gene, possibly because of a read error. The chain has TRBV30 and TRBJ1-5, with 8 bases fitting TRBD1. Germline assignment: CDR1 GTSNPN and CDR2 SVGIG (reference sequence). The CDR3 totals 14 residues. In DNA, the CDR3 is TGTGCCTGGAATCCGACAGGGGTCAATCAGCACCAGCATTTT. Encoded protein: CAWNPTGVNQHQHF.

The rearrangement uses TRBV29-1 and TRBJ1-2; 7 bases fit TRBD1. CDR3 length: 13 amino acids. The ends lost 6 bases at V and 5 bases at J; junction bases unmatched: 9. Germline CDR1 is SQVTM and CDR2 is ANQGSEA. CDR3 protein: CSVRDRDRYGYTF. Written as DNA, the CDR3 is TGCAGCGTCCGAGACAGGGATCGGTATGGCTACACCTTC.

The CDR3 nucleotides read TGTGCCAGCAGCCCGTCGGACAACCAAGAGACCCAGTACTTC. Translated, it gives CASSPSDNQETQYF. This rearrangement joins TRBV11-3 to TRBJ2-5, with D maybe TRBD1 (5 bases). The CDR3 runs 14 residues. The germline CDR1 and CDR2 sequences are SGHNT and YENEEA. Trimming cost V 5 bases and J 0 bases, with 10 bases left between them.

The rearrangement joins TRBV29-1 to TRBJ1-2, with 7 bases matching TRBD1. The CDR3 contains 13 residues. V was pared by 6 bases and J by 5 bases, with 9 bases of the junction left unmatched. The V gene's germline CDR1 is SQVTM and CDR2 ANQGSEA. The CDR3 reads CSVRGGAEYGYTF. DNA of the CDR3: TGCAGCGTCCGAGGGGGCGCGGAGTATGGCTACACCTTC.